These 31 T cell receptor beta chains originate from one sample sequenced in a study of T cells in women clearing cervical HPV infection. TCRdb's copy holds only in-frame clones and misses some; the assay was immunoSEQ multiplex PCR. The sample includes just under 35,000 clones. Sequencing used blood buffy coat. These receptors all come from a woman aged 18 to 75 with a cervical HPV16 infection that either progressed to CIN3+ or cleared (not recorded which).

Worth noting for this clone: The read gets to within 3 residues of the CDR3 end, and the germline J gene fills in the rest. V and J are TRBV4-1 and TRBJ2-2, with D tentatively TRBD1 (6 bases). This CDR3 is built from 15 residues. Per germline, CDR1 MGHRA and CDR2 YSYEKL. The V gene lost 0 bases and the J gene lost 2 bases, with 7 bases spanning the gap. CDR3 bases read: TGCGCCAGCAGCCAAGAGGGACAAAACACCGGGGAG. Its protein is CASSQEGQNTGE. The complete CDR3 protein is CASSQEGQNTGELFF.

Note on this clone: With the read ending 3 residues before the CDR3 end, the germline J gene is used to fill in that end. The chain carries TRBV2 and TRBJ2-1; a weak D match, TRBD1 (6 bases). The germline V gene has CDR1 SNHLY and CDR2 FYNNEI. The CDR3 is made up of 15 amino acids. The ends were cut back, 5 bases at V and 0 bases at J, with 11 bases in the middle. Partial CDR3 DNA: TGTGCCAGCAGTTCCGGACAGAGCTCCTACAATGAG. As protein: CASSSGQSSYNE. The complete CDR3 reads CASSSGQSSYNEQFF.

Worth noting for this clone: The read halts 3 residues ahead of the CDR3 end, with the missing end drawn from the germline J gene. The chain links TRBV11-2 to TRBJ1-6; 7 nucleotides match TRBD1. The V and J ends lost 1 base and 7 bases, in that order; junction bases with no gene match: 4. Germline CDR1 reads SGHAT; CDR2 reads FQNNGV. The CDR3 spans 15 residues. CDR3 in amino acids: CASSLVGGQNSPLHF. CDR3 DNA, as far as it was read: TGTGCCAGCAGCTTAGTAGGGGGACAGAATTCACCC.

Turning to this clone: The sequence runs out 3 residues before the end of the CDR3; the remainder is reconstructed from the germline J gene. The chain recombines TRBV19 with TRBJ1-2, with D unresolved. This CDR3 comprises 11 residues. CDR1 and CDR2 (germline): LNHDA, SQIVND (reference sequence). The part of the CDR3 DNA that was read is TGTGCCACCGGACTAGGGTCCGAC. Translation: CATGLGSD. The entire CDR3 reads CATGLGSDYTF.

CDR3 amino acids: CASRQGADTEAFF. CDR3 DNA (partial): TGTGCCAGCAGACAGGGGGCGGACACTGAA. The chain combines TRBV11-2 with TRBJ1-1; 9 bases align to TRBD1. The read stops 3 residues short of the end of the CDR3; the missing end is completed from the germline J gene. V gave up 6 bases and J gave up 3 bases; unmatched junction bases: 2. The germline gives CDR1 SGHAT, CDR2 FQNNGV. CDR3 length: 13 residues.

CDR3 DNA, as far as it was read: TGTGCCATCAGTGTGGGGACTGGGGCTGAA. This gives the protein CAISVGTGAE. In full, the CDR3 reads CAISVGTGAEAFF. This chain links TRBV10-3 with TRBJ1-1; TRBD1 is a possible D gene (5 bases). The read is 3 residues too short to cover the CDR3 end, so that end is filled in from the germline J gene. Deletions cut 4 bases from V and 6 bases from J, with 12 bases between. The CDR3 has 13 amino acids. From germline, CDR1 is ENHRY and CDR2 SYGVKD.

Regarding this clone: The read comes to an end 3 residues before the CDR3 does, leaving the germline J gene to fill in the end. The chain uses TRBV6-1 and TRBJ1-2; tentatively, D is TRBD1 (5 bases). V gave up 2 bases and J gave up 2 bases, with 6 bases separating them. The germline V gene has CDR1 MNHNS and CDR2 SASEGT. CDR3 length equals 13 residues. The part of the CDR3 DNA that was read is TGTGCCAGCAGTGAAACAGGCAACTATGGC. Translating it yields CASSETGNYG. The full CDR3 reads CASSETGNYGYTF.

In the case of this clone: Read sequence stops 3 residues before the CDR3 end, and the germline J gene provides the missing end. The rearrangement uses TRBV28 and TRBJ2-3, with TRBD2 identical over 9 bases. This CDR3 is 16 amino acids long. CDR1 and CDR2 from the germline V gene are MDHEN and SYDVKM. After removal of 6 bases from V and 5 bases from J, the junction contained 12 bases not matched to a gene. CDR3: CASRLAGTYGQDTQYF. The CDR3 DNA, read in part, is TGTGCCAGCAGACTAGCGGGCACTTATGGACAAGATACG.

In the case of this clone: The CDR3 extends 3 residues past the end of the read, so its final part is completed from the germline J gene. The rearrangement links TRBV5-4 to TRBJ2-3; 7 nucleotides align to TRBD2. Germline lookup yields CDR1 SGHNT and CDR2 YYREEE (reference sequence). The CDR3 spans 15 residues. V lost 0 bases to trimming and J lost 0 bases; unmatched junction nucleotides: 1. The CDR3 sequence is CASSLEAGSTDTQYF. The sequenced part of the CDR3 DNA is TGTGCCAGCAGCTTGGAAGCGGGGAGCACAGATACG.

A remark on this clone: The read terminates 3 residues ahead of where the CDR3 ends, so the germline J gene completes it. The rearrangement links TRBV6-2 or TRBV6-3 to TRBJ2-7; 11 bases match TRBD2. There are 15 residues in the CDR3. The V and J ends lost 7 bases and 6 bases, in that order; junction bases with no gene match: 11. Germline V gene sequence: CDR1 MNHEY, CDR2 SVGEGT. This CDR3 is CASTRLAGGSSEQYF. The covered CDR3 bases are TGTGCCAGCACCCGCTTAGCGGGAGGGTCATCCGAG.

Comment on this clone: The sequenced fragment ends 3 residues before the CDR3 boundary, so the rest is inferred from the germline J gene. V and J are TRBV13 and TRBJ2-1; 11 bases line up with TRBD1. The germline gives CDR1 PRHDT, CDR2 FYEKMQ (reference sequence). V lost 4 bases to trimming and J lost 9 bases; unmatched junction nucleotides: 11. The CDR3 has 16 amino acids. The part of the CDR3 DNA that was read is TGTGCCAGCAGCTCTAGGACAGGGGGCCTCGGTAGTGAG. It is translated as CASSSRTGGLGSE. In full, the CDR3 is CASSSRTGGLGSEQFF.

As regards this clone: Its ends do not fully match the called genes, so a read error is possible. The missing CDR3 end, 3 residues past where the read stops, is filled in from the germline J gene. Within the sample, other DNA sequences also encode this same CDR3. The rearrangement links TRBV19 to TRBJ1-3; D unresolved. Germline loops: CDR1 LNHDA, CDR2 SQIVND (reference sequence). The CDR3 length is 14 residues. The CDR3 sequence: CASSEGESGNTIYF. The sequenced CDR3 bases are TGTGCCAGTAGTGAGGGCGAGTCTGGAAACACG.

Details on this clone: The sequenced fragment ends 3 residues before the CDR3 boundary, so the rest is inferred from the germline J gene. The chain employs TRBV19 and TRBJ1-2, with D maybe TRBD1 (5 bases). The length of the CDR3 is 14 residues. CDR1 LNHDA and CDR2 SQIVND come from the germline V gene (reference sequence). The CDR3 here is CASSIPGLHNDYTF. The covered CDR3 bases are TGTGCCAGTAGTATCCCGGGACTTCACAATGAC.

With respect to this clone: The read halts 3 residues ahead of the CDR3 end, with the missing end drawn from the germline J gene. This chain joins TRBV18 and TRBJ1-2, with D unclear. Per the germline V gene, CDR1 is KGHSH and CDR2 is LQKENI. Trimming shortened V by 1 base and J by 0 bases, and 12 bases separated the two germline ends. There are 16 residues in the CDR3. CDR3 in amino acids: CASSPQKDYPNYGYTF. CDR3 DNA (partial): TGTGCCAGCTCACCACAAAAGGACTACCCTAACTATGGC.

About this clone: The sequence runs out 3 residues before the end of the CDR3; the remainder is reconstructed from the germline J gene. The chain has TRBV20-1 and TRBJ1-6, with D maybe TRBD1 (6 bases). Germline V gene data show CDR1 as DFQATT and CDR2 as SNEGSKA (reference sequence). This CDR3 region has 17 residues. V lost 0 bases, J lost 5 bases, and 17 bases lay in between. The sequenced part of the CDR3 DNA is TGCAGTGCTAGAGACGTACAGGGTTTTGAGGATAATTCACCC. Protein: CSARDVQGFEDNSP. The CDR3, in full, reads CSARDVQGFEDNSPLHF.

With respect to this clone: The read ends 3 residues early relative to the CDR3; the germline J gene fills the gap. This chain connects TRBV5-1 to TRBJ2-7; tentatively, D is TRBD1 (6 bases). Trimming removed 5 bases at V and 5 bases at J, with 11 bases between. Germline CDR1 SGHRS, CDR2 YFSETQ. This CDR3 region has 12 residues. CDR3: CASSTGPNEQYF. The CDR3 bases that were read are TGCGCCAGCAGTACAGGGCCCAACGAG.

As for this clone: The sequenced fragment ends 3 residues before the CDR3 boundary, so the rest is inferred from the germline J gene. This rearrangement joins TRBV20-1 to TRBJ1-2; 8 bases line up with TRBD1. The germline CDR1 and CDR2 sequences are DFQATT and SNEGSKA (reference sequence). V shed 5 bases and J 4 bases; nucleotides not matched to a gene: 12. The CDR3 is 15 amino acids. The DNA read from the CDR3 is TGCAGTGCTGTCGGAGGGCAGGGGGCTTTCTATGGC. This sequence encodes CSAVGGQGAFYG. The whole CDR3 region reads CSAVGGQGAFYGYTF.

With respect to this clone: The read terminates 3 residues ahead of where the CDR3 ends, so the germline J gene completes it. This rearrangement joins TRBV6-1 to TRBJ2-2; D is possibly TRBD2 (5 bases). CDR1 and CDR2 (germline): MNHNS, SASEGT. The CDR3 has 13 residues. This CDR3 reads CASSVGFGEKLFF. The sequenced part of the CDR3 DNA is TGTGCCAGCAGTGTAGGGTTCGGGGAAAAG.

A note on this clone: The read ends 3 residues before the CDR3 terminus; that terminus is restored from the germline J gene. The chain joins TRBV29-1 to TRBJ2-7; unclear D gene. V lost 2 bases to trimming and J lost 1 base, with 3 bases between them. The CDR3 contains 11 residues. Germline V gene lookup returns CDR1 SQVTM and CDR2 ANQGSEA. The CDR3 protein is CSVELSYEQYF. Incomplete CDR3 DNA: TGCAGCGTTGAACTTTCCTACGAG.

On this clone itself: The read comes to an end 3 residues before the CDR3 does, leaving the germline J gene to fill in the end. This chain connects TRBV19 to TRBJ2-1; 9 bases align to TRBD2. CDR1 is LNHDA and CDR2 is SQIVND in the germline V gene (reference sequence). V lost 5 bases, J lost 8 bases, and 13 bases stayed unmatched. This CDR3 has 16 amino acids. This chain's CDR3 is CASSDRPGLAWDEQFF. The CDR3 DNA, read in part, is TGTGCCAGTAGTGACAGGCCGGGACTAGCTTGGGATGAG.

With regard to this clone: From the germline J gene comes the end of the CDR3, since the read stops 3 residues before it. V usage is TRBV2 and J usage is TRBJ2-7; TRBD2 agrees at 7 bases. The CDR3 runs 14 residues. V lost 4 bases, J lost 6 bases, and 9 bases stayed unmatched. The V gene's germline CDR1 is SNHLY and CDR2 FYNNEI. CDR3: CASSGRTSASEQYF. CDR3 bases read: TGTGCCAGCAGTGGAAGGACTAGTGCGAGCGAG.

Of note for this clone: The sequence runs out 3 residues before the end of the CDR3; the remainder is reconstructed from the germline J gene. The rearrangement joins TRBV2 to TRBJ1-5, with 7 bases fitting TRBD1. Germline V gene data show CDR1 as SNHLY and CDR2 as FYNNEI. The junction had 6 bases not matched to a gene; V was cut back by 1 base and J by 6 bases. The CDR3 contains 15 residues. The CDR3 loop is CASSEGQGGAQPQHF. The sequenced CDR3 bases are TGTGCCAGCAGTGAAGGACAGGGAGGGGCTCAGCCC.

A remark on this clone: At one end, the junction sequence differs from germline, possibly due to a read error. The CDR3 end is not reached by the read, which stops 3 residues before it; the germline J gene fills it in. The rearrangement joins TRBV4-2 to TRBJ2-3, with D tentatively TRBD1 (5 bases). Germline CDR1 LGHNA, CDR2 YNFKEQ. This CDR3 has 16 residues. CDR3 DNA (partial): TGCGCCAGCAGCCAAGATCTGGGCAGGGCCCCTATAGCG. Its protein product is CASSQDLGRAPIA. The whole CDR3 is CASSQDLGRAPIAQYF.

CDR3 sequence: CASSFQGLAGSNEQFF. CDR3 DNA, as far as it was read: TGTGCCAGCAGTTTCCAGGGACTAGCGGGGAGCAATGAG. The rearrangement links TRBV28 to TRBJ2-1; 13 nucleotides line up with TRBD2. The sequenced fragment ends 3 residues before the CDR3 boundary, so the rest is inferred from the germline J gene. The J segment lost 6 bases and the V segment lost 3 bases, leaving 5 bases of the junction unmatched. CDR3 length: 16 residues. Germline V gives CDR1 MDHEN, CDR2 SYDVKM.

Comments on this clone: The CDR3 end falls 3 residues outside the read, so it is completed with the germline J gene. The chain links TRBV7-8 to TRBJ1-4, with TRBD1 matching 7 bases. Germline trimming cut 5 bases from V and 7 bases from J; bases unmatched to any gene: 7. In germline, CDR1 is SGHVS, CDR2 FQNEAQ. CDR3 size: 14 residues. The CDR3 spells CASSTRQGREKLFF. CDR3 bases read: TGTGCCAGCAGCACGCGACAGGGTCGTGAAAAA.

Concerning this clone: The sequenced fragment ends 3 residues before the CDR3 boundary, so the rest is inferred from the germline J gene. The chain carries TRBV5-5 and TRBJ1-1; D unclear. Germline CDR1 is SGHKS and CDR2 is YYEKEE (reference sequence). Between the trimmed V and J ends, which lost 3 bases and 1 base, there was a span of 7 bases. The CDR3 runs 13 residues. The sequenced part of the CDR3 DNA is TGTGCCAGCAGCTCGCAGGCGAACACTGAA. Translating gives CASSSQANTE. The whole CDR3 region reads CASSSQANTEAFF.

CDR3 sequence reads: CASSGDREGQPQHF. The covered CDR3 bases are TGTGCCAGCAGCGGGGACAGGGAGGGTCAGCCC. This chain uses TRBV2 with TRBJ1-5, with TRBD1 matching 9 bases. Read sequence stops 3 residues before the CDR3 end, and the germline J gene provides the missing end. The germline V gene has CDR1 SNHLY and CDR2 FYNNEI. This CDR3 spans 14 amino acids. With 6 bases clipped from V and 6 bases from J, the junction kept 6 bases outside the gene matches. The entire variable domain, with the rest obtained from reference TRBV2 and TRBJ1-5, is as follows: EPEVTQTPSHQVTQMGQEVILRCVPISNHLYFYWYRQILGQKVEFLVSFYNNEISEKSEIFDDQFSVERPDGSNFTLKIRSTKLEDSAMYFCASSGDREGQPQHFGDGTRLSIL.

A note on this clone: The CDR3 extends 3 residues past the end of the read, so its final part is completed from the germline J gene. The chain has TRBV5-1 and TRBJ1-6; D is unresolved. CDR3 length equals 16 residues. Germline-derived CDR1 and CDR2 are SGHRS and YFSETQ. Trimming took 2 bases from V and 9 from J, leaving 18 bases between them. The sequenced CDR3 bases are TGCGCCAGCAGCTTCGACGGACGGACTCTAGTTTCACCC. It codes for CASSFDGRTLVSP. The entire CDR3 reads CASSFDGRTLVSPLHF. Full variable domain (missing parts from reference TRBV5-1 and TRBJ1-6): KAGVTQTPRYLIKTRGQQVTLSCSPISGHRSVSWYQQTPGQGLQFLFEYFSETQRNKGNFPGRFSGRQFSNSRSEMNVSTLELGDSALYLCASSFDGRTLVSPLHFGNGTRLTVT.

About this clone: The read is 3 residues too short to cover the CDR3 end, so that end is filled in from the germline J gene. V usage is TRBV10-3 and J usage is TRBJ2-7; TRBD2 agrees at 7 bases. V lost 6 bases and J lost 3; bases outside the gene matches: 5. The CDR3 is 13 residues long. Germline lookup yields CDR1 ENHRY and CDR2 SYGVKD. The CDR3 bases that were read are TGTGCCATCAGCCAGGGAGGGGACTACGAG. This gives the protein CAISQGGDYE. The CDR3, in full, reads CAISQGGDYEQYF.

Remarks on this clone: The observed sequence ends 3 residues before the CDR3 terminus, with the missing tail filled in from the germline J gene. The chain is built from TRBV11-2 and TRBJ2-4; D gene ambiguous. The CDR3 is made up of 14 amino acids. Trimming removed 4 bases from V and 0 bases from J, with 7 bases in between. CDR1 SGHAT and CDR2 FQNNGV come from the germline V gene. Incomplete CDR3 DNA: TGTGCCAGCAGCTCCACAGTAGCCAAAAACATT. Encoded protein: CASSSTVAKNI. The whole CDR3 protein reads CASSSTVAKNIQYF.

The CDR3 DNA, read in part, is TGTGCCAGCAGTGGACAGGGTTCTAATGAAAAG. It codes for CASSGQGSNEK. The full-length CDR3 reads as CASSGQGSNEKLFF. This chain joins TRBV2 and TRBJ2-2; 7 bases are a match to TRBD1. The read comes to an end 3 residues before the CDR3 does, leaving the germline J gene to fill in the end. CDR1 SNHLY and CDR2 FYNNEI come from the germline V gene. The CDR3 totals 14 residues.